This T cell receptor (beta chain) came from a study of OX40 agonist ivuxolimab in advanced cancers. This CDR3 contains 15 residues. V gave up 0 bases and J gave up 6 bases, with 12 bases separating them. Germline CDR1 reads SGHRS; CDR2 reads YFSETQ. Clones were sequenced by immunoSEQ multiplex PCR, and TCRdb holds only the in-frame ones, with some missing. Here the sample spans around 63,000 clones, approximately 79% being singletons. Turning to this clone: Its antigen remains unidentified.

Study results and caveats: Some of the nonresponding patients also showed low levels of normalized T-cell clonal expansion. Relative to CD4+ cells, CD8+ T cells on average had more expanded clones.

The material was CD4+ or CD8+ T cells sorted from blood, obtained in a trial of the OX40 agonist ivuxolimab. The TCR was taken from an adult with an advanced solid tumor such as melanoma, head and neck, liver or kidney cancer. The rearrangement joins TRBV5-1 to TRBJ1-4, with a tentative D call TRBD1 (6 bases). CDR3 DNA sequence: TGCGCCAGCAGCTTGGTTGGGGGGCGAGATGAAAAACTGTTTTTT. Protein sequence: CASSLVGGRDEKLFF.